The source of this T cell receptor (beta chain) is a study of CD8 T cells in ankylosing spondylitis. Losses at the gene ends were 0 bases for V and 8 bases for J; bases not matched to a gene: 4. The CDR3 sequence is 14 residues long. The V gene's germline CDR1 is SGHRS and CDR2 YFSETQ. Overall study results and limits: What appeared characteristic of ankylosing spondylitis blood was a TCR beta motif of 7 or 8 highly homologous variants. Enrichment of disease-linked clones was reportedly significant in matched ankylosing spondylitis synovial fluid. CD8+ cells made up the disease-linked clones, which were relatively rare in peripheral blood.

Construction of TCR beta libraries was performed using quantitative 5'-RACE with molecular barcodes. TCRdb re-called the 5' RACE reads with MiXCR, one entry per CDR3 protein. The data contain 200,000 to 250,000 distinct CDR3 sequences, approximately 8.4% of them singletons. This clonotype was detected ten times or more. The target antigen is unknown. Sequenced material: blood, either unsorted or a sorted T cell fraction (not recorded which). This receptor was identified in a female donor with ankylosing spondylitis or in good health (not recorded which). The J gene is TRBJ2-1, the V gene TRBV5-1; 8 nucleotides align to TRBD1. The CDR3 loop reads CASSLGDRGDEQFF. The CDR3 nucleotides read TGCGCCAGCAGCTTGGGAGACAGGGGCGATGAGCAGTTCTTC.